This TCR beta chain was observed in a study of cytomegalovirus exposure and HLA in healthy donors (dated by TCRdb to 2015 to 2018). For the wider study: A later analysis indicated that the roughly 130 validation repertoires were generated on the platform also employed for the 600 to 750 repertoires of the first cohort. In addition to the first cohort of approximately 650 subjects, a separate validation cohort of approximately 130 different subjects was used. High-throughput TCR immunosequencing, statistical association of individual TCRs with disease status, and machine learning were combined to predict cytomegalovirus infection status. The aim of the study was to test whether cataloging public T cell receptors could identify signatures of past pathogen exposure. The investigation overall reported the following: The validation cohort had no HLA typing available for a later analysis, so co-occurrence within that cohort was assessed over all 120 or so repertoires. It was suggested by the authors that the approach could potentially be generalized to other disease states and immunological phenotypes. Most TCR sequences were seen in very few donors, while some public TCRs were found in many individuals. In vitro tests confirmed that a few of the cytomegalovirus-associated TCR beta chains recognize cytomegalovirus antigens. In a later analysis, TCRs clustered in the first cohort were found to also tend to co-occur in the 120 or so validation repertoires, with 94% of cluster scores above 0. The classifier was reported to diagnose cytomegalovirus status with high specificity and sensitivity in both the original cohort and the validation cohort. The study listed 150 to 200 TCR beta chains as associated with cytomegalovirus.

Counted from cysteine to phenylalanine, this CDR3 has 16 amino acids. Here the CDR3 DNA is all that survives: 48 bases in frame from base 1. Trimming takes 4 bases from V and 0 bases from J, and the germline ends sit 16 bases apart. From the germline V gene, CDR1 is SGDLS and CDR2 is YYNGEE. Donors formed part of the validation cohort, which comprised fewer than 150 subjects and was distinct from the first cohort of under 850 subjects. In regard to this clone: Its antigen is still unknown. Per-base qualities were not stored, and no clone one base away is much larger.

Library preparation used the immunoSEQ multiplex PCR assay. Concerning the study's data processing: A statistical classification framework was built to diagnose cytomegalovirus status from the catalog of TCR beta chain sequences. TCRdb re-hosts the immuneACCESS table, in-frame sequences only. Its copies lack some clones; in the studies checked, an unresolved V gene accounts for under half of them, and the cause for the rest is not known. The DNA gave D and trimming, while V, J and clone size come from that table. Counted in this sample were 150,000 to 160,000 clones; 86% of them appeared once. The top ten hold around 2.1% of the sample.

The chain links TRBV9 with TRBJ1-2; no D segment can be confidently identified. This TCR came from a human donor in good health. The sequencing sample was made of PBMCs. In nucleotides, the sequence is TGTGCCAGCAGCCAAGGCCAGACCGACACTAACTATGGCTACACCTTC. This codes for CASSQGQTDTNYGYTF.